The clone carrying this T cell receptor (beta chain) has a count of ten or more. The data originate from a study of T cells in Graves' hyperthyroidism and ophthalmopathy. Amplified TCR beta CDR3 regions derived from RNA transcripts. Using the HTBI primer set, a first-round RT-PCR was run on the TCR CDR3. A single record per CDR3 protein comes from TCRdb applying MiXCR to the multiplex PCR reads. Among 640,000 or so distinct CDR3 sequences listed, 14% to 15% were seen once. The TCR comes from a woman in her thirties or forties with Graves' ophthalmopathy. The sequencing sample was made of blood.

The CDR3: CASSSQSGTGNYEQYF. The CDR3 nucleotides read TGTGCCAGCAGCTCGCAGTCCGGGACAGGAAACTACGAGCAGTACTTC. The J gene is TRBJ2-7, the V gene TRBV7-2; 8 nucleotides match TRBD1. CDR3 size: 16 residues. The germline CDR1 and CDR2 sequences are SGHTA and FQGNSA. The V segment lost 4 bases and the J segment 3 bases; nucleotides outside the gene matches: 11. Based on the CDR3 plus reference TRBV7-2 and TRBJ2-7, the full variable domain is GAGVSQSPSNKVTEKGKDVELRCDPISGHTALYWYRQSLGQGLEFLIYFQGNSAPDKSGLPSDRFSAERTGGSVSTLTIQRTQQEDSAVYLCASSSQSGTGNYEQYFGPGTRLTVT.